The 9 T cell receptor beta chains below come from one sample, sequenced in a study of Ad26.COV2.S vaccination and SARS-CoV-2 variants. Sequenced by immunoSEQ multiplex PCR; TCRdb stores in-frame clones only, minus some. The repertoire holds over 130,000 clones, with 86% as singletons. Sequencing used peripheral blood, obtained after recovery from COVID-19. The source of these receptors is a human donor who had recovered from COVID-19.

V gene TRBV6-5 combines with J gene TRBJ2-5, with a possible D match to TRBD1 (6 bases). The CDR3 sequence is 13 residues long. Germline CDR1 and CDR2: MNHEY and SVGAGI. Trimming stripped 7 bases from V and 5 bases from J, with 14 bases between. CDR3 loop: CASIRQVRETQYF. CDR3 DNA: TGTGCCAGCATCAGACAGGTCCGGGAGACCCAGTACTTC.

The chain has TRBV7-8 and TRBJ2-1; maybe TRBD2 (5 bases). V was cut by 5 bases and J by 7 bases, with 18 bases left in between. Germline values: CDR1 SGHVS, CDR2 FQNEAQ. The CDR3 spans 15 residues. As DNA, the CDR3 is TGTGCCAGCAGCCCCCCAGAGGGTTTTAGTAATGAGCAGTTCTTC. Its translation: CASSPPEGFSNEQFF.

This clone was seen once. The chain employs TRBV7-8 and TRBJ2-5; D is perhaps TRBD2 (6 bases). Germline lookup yields CDR1 SGHVS and CDR2 FQNEAQ. There are 16 residues in the CDR3. Trimming shortened V by 6 bases and J by 3 bases, and 20 bases separated the two germline ends. CDR3 coding DNA: TGTGCCAGCAGAAAAGAATCCGGGACTGATAAAGAGACCCAGTACTTC. Translation gives CASRKESGTDKETQYF.

This chain connects TRBV5-1 to TRBJ1-2, with a weak D call TRBD1 (5 bases). The ends were cut back, 4 bases at V and 3 bases at J, with 13 bases in the middle. CDR3 length: 14 amino acids. Germline V gene data show CDR1 as SGHRS and CDR2 as YFSETQ. CDR3 region: CASSPEPGYYGYTF. CDR3 nucleotide sequence: TGCGCCAGCAGCCCTGAACCAGGGTACTATGGCTACACCTTC.

V and J are TRBV28 and TRBJ2-7, with TRBD1 identical over 9 bases. CDR3 length equals 15 residues. The V segment lost 6 bases and the J segment 5 bases; nucleotides outside the gene matches: 11. Germline CDR1 MDHEN, CDR2 SYDVKM. CDR3 in amino acids: CASRVGGTGKDEQYF. DNA for the CDR3: TGTGCCAGCAGGGTAGGGGGGACAGGGAAAGACGAGCAGTACTTC.

This clone was seen a single time. The V gene is TRBV19, the J gene TRBJ2-7, with TRBD2 identical over 8 bases. Per the germline V gene, CDR1 is LNHDA and CDR2 is SQIVND (reference sequence). V lost 7 bases, J lost 4 bases, and 9 bases stayed unmatched. The CDR3 runs to 14 residues. CDR3 in amino acids: CASTPSGGGYEQYF. The CDR3, as DNA: TGTGCCAGTACTCCCTCCGGGGGGGGTTACGAGCAGTACTTC.

The rearrangement uses TRBV3-1 (or the pseudogene TRBV3-2) and TRBJ1-2; D gene unclear. CDR1 is LGHDT, CDR2 YNNKEL, per germline (reference sequence). This CDR3 contains 14 residues. V was shortened by 1 base and J by 2 bases, with 8 bases between the two germline ends. CDR3 bases: TGTGCCAGCAGCCAAGCAGCCTCGAACTATGGCTACACCTTC. Its translation is CASSQAASNYGYTF.

CDR3 residues: CASSPPGGDEQYF. DNA of the CDR3: TGTGCCAGCAGCCCCCCTGGGGGGGACGAGCAGTACTTC. V and J are TRBV6-5 and TRBJ2-7; 7 bases map to TRBD2. Germline V gives CDR1 MNHEY, CDR2 SVGAGI. The V and J ends lost 6 bases and 5 bases, in that order; junction bases with no gene match: 7. This CDR3 is 13 amino acids long.

The chain links TRBV6-4 to TRBJ2-3; 8 bases fit TRBD1. This CDR3 comprises 15 residues. The ends lost 8 bases at V and 0 bases at J; junction bases unmatched: 7. Germline lookup yields CDR1 MRHNA and CDR2 SNTAGT. CDR3 in amino acids: CASSTGTGSTDTQYF. The CDR3 nucleotides are TGTGCCAGCTCCACCGGGACAGGAAGCACAGATACGCAGTATTTT.